This TCR beta chain was retrieved from a study of patients and donors after allogeneic stem cell transplantation. Looked up from germline, CDR1 is DFQATT and CDR2 is SNEGSKA (reference sequence). The CDR3 has 16 residues. V dropped 3 bases and J dropped 7; count of bases not matched to a gene: 10. MiXCR, applied by TCRdb to the RT-PCR reads, yields one record per CDR3 protein. The sample has roughly 940,000 distinct CDR3 sequences; around 17% are singletons. This clonotype originated in a human donor who was either an allogeneic HSCT recipient or a stem cell or donor lymphocyte infusion donor (not recorded which). It is not recorded whose cells these are; they may come from a transplant donor. The sequenced sample was blood, either unsorted or a sorted T cell fraction (not recorded which). This chain uses TRBV20-1 with TRBJ2-4, with 12 bases that match TRBD1. CDR3 residues: CSARVPGQGAANIQYF. In nucleotides, the CDR3 is TGCAGTGCTAGGGTTCCGGGACAGGGGGCCGCGAACATTCAGTACTTC.